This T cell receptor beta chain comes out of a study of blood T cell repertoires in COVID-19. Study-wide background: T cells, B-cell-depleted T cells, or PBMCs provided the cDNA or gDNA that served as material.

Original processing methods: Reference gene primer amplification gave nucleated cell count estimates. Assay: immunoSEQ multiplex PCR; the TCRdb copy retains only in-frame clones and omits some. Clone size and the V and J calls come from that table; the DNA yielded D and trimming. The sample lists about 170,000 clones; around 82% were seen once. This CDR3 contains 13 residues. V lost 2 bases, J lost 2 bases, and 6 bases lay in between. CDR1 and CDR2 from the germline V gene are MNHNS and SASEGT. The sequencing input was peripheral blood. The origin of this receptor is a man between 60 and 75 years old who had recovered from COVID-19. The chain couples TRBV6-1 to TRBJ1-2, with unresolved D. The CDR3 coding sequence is TGTGCCAGCAGTGAATGGGCGAACTATGGCTACACCTTC. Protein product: CASSEWANYGYTF.